Detailed here is one T cell receptor beta chain. The target antigen is unknown. The CDR3 consists of 16 residues. Germline assignment: CDR1 SGHRS and CDR2 YFSETQ. Deletions cut 0 bases from V and 2 bases from J, with 15 bases between. Vbeta (60) and Jbeta (13) primers were used in the PCR. The table came from immunoSEQ multiplex PCR; TCRdb's copy has only in-frame clones and leaves some out. Of 100,000 to 130,000 clones detected, 74% appear once; the ten largest clones hold about 15%. The sample is drawn from a study of cytomegalovirus exposure and HLA in healthy donors. General study findings and limits: A later analysis reportedly found that, within productive TCRs, an Asian-associated ancestry cluster had fewer N-insertions than the mean observed across the roughly 700 donors. On later analysis, the bulk of CMV-associated TCR beta chains appeared to be HLA-restricted.

At collection, donors were nominally healthy, but unrecorded immune exposures were probable. This sequence was found in a woman in her thirties or forties in good health and CMV-seropositive. V is TRBV5-1 and J is TRBJ2-7, with no clear D. Sample: PBMCs. The CDR3 loop is CASSLGWPSIPYEQYF. As DNA, the CDR3 is TGCGCCAGCAGCTTGGGATGGCCCAGTATTCCCTACGAGCAGTACTTC.